These T cell receptor beta chains were read from a single sample in a study of identical twins. From the 5' RACE reads, TCRdb called clonotypes with MiXCR, one entry per CDR3 protein. The profile shows approximately 300,000 distinct CDR3 sequences, nearly 9.5% of them singletons. The sample also formed part of further work on yellow fever vaccine responses in identical twins.

Sequences were obtained from CD8+ T cells sorted from blood. Source of these receptors: a young woman in good health. Both conserved end residues are trimmed from each CDR3. The D gene is left open where the match is weak.

>TRBV12-3/TRBV12-4|.
ASRSGGSGQPQH
>TRBV9|TRBD1
ASSARWTGDNEQF
>TRBV29-1|.
SAAIWGDYGYT
>TRBV14|TRBD2
ASSQDFGGGIYNEQF
>TRBV10-3|TRBD1
AITMGQTNEQY
>TRBV29-1|TRBD1
SAFKPTGDYGYT
>TRBV7-8|.
ASSLADYPAYNEQF
>TRBV20-1|.
SARERTASGNTIY
>TRBV12-3/TRBV12-4|.
ASNTGSYEQY
>TRBV10-2|.
ASSGAGVHPPRGYT
>TRBV15|TRBD1
ATAGDRVTGELF
>TRBV24-1|.
ATKGAGLTDTQY
>TRBV18|.
ASSPWTQGINEKLF
>TRBV5-1|TRBD2
ASSVAGTSGGRDTQY
>TRBV24-1|.
ATSDLGEDEQF
>TRBV7-9|.
ATRTPSSYEQY
>TRBV23-1|.
ASSHAGRNIQY
>TRBV11-3|TRBD2
ASSLRRGANNEQF
>TRBV20-1|.
SSRGVGAGQTYEQY
>TRBV10-1|.
ASSESIQPGYEQY
>TRBV5-1|.
ASSLEAGYQETQY
>TRBV5-6|TRBD1
ASSLDGTAYEQY
>TRBV9|TRBD1
ASSAGQGMPLH
>TRBV20-1|.
SARDPNNYGYT
>TRBV29-1|TRBD2
SVSGVHPGELF
>TRBV5-1|TRBD2
ASSDPSGNSYEQY
>TRBV19|TRBD2
ASSTSGGNEQF
>TRBV12-3/TRBV12-4|TRBD1
ASSLLRTGLNTEAF
>TRBV7-3|.
ASSPGWGRTNTGELF
>TRBV29-1|TRBD2
SGVGGALPTDTQY
>TRBV6-1|.
ASSEFKAAFYNEQF
>TRBV29-1|.
SVVPGDKYYEQY
>TRBV3-1|.
ASSQTVNTDTQY
>TRBV27|TRBD1
ASRNRGTTQY
>TRBV11-3|.
ASREGPGELF
>TRBV6-5|TRBD1
ASSYSRDREDTQY
>TRBV12-5|.
ASSGVNTEAF
>TRBV29-1|.
SVEMRGGYT
>TRBV5-1|.
ASSLVFERVDSPLH
>TRBV6-2/TRBV6-3|.
ASSYSQLYEQY
>TRBV7-7|.
ASSLGAPGPGELF